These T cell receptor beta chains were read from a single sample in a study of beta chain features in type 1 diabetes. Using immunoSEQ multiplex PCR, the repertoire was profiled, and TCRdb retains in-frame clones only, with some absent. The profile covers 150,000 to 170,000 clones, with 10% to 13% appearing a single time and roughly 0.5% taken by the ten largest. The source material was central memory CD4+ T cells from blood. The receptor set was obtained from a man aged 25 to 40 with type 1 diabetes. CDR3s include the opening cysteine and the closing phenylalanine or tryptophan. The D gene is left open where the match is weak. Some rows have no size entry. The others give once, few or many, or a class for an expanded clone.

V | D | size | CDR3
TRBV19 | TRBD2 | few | CASSQTSGVTDTQYF
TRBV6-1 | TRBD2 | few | CASRQREGGDTQYF
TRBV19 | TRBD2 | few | CASIRTGTSGEQFF
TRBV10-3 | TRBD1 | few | CAISEGQGFQPQHF
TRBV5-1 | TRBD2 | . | CASIGGGRGNEQFF
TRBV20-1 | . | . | CRAGREETQYF
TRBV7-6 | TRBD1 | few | CASSWNRGLPSGANVLTF
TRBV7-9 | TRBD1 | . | CATRQGSNEKLFF
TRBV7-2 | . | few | CASSIGDIQYF
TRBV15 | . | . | CATSRDRAGNTIYF
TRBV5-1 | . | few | CASSLETTYEQYF
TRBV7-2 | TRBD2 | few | CASSLALAGGSGWGETQYF
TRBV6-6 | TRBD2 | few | CASRGTSGRTYEQYF